This T cell receptor (beta chain) was obtained from a study of blood T cells in healthy people across ages. Study-wide points: Per million T cells, the diversity of TCR beta decreased roughly linearly as age advanced. Calculation of diversity from one million T cells yielded estimates considered to be underestimates. TCR beta diversity tracked closely with naive T cell percentage.

A word on this clonotype: Its antigen is as yet unknown.

With a J-beta primer mix and a sample-barcoded 5' primer, a second PCR ran 7 to 11 cycles. TCRdb redid the calling of the 5' RACE reads with MiXCR, one entry per CDR3 protein. The sample shows roughly 830,000 distinct CDR3 sequences, about 62% of them seen only once. V trimming: 1 base; J trimming: 4 bases; junction bases outside the gene matches: 11. The germline V gene has CDR1 SGHDN and CDR2 FVKESK. The CDR3 runs 17 residues. The chain uses TRBV14 and TRBJ2-5; 8 bases are shared with TRBD2. The sequencing sample was made of blood. The sequence was obtained from a man aged 25 to 40 in good health. CDR3 residues: CASSQGETGTRGETQYF. For the CDR3, the DNA is TGTGCCAGCAGCCAAGGTGAAACCGGGACTAGAGGAGAGACCCAGTACTTC.